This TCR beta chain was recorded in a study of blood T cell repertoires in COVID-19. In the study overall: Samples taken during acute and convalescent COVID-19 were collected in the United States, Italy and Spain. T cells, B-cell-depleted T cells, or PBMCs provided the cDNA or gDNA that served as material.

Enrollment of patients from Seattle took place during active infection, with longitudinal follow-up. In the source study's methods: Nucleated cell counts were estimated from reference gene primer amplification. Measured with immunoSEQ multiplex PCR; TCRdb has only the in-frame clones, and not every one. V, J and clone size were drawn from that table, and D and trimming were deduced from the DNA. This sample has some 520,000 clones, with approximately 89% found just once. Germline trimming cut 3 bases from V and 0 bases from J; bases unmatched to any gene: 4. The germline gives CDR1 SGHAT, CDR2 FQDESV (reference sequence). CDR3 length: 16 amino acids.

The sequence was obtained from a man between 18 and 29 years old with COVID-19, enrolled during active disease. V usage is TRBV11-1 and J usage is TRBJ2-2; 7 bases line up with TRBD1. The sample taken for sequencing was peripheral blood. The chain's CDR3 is CASSFTGTANTGELFF. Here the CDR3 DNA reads TGTGCCAGCAGCTTCACCGGGACAGCGAACACCGGGGAGCTGTTTTTT.